What follows are 12 T cell receptor beta chains derived from one specimen sequenced in a study of T-cell reconstitution after alpha-beta-depleted transplantation in children. Construction of the TCRbeta library involved unique molecular identifiers. TCRdb reprocessed the PCR reads with MiXCR, giving one entry per CDR3 protein. The table has some 490,000 distinct CDR3 sequences, under 15% seen once. The input for sequencing was PBMCs from the stem cell graft donor, taken from the stem cell graft. Every receptor here comes from a human donor who donated a stem cell graft to a child with combined immunodeficiency.

This clonotype was counted only a few times. The V and J genes are TRBV28 and TRBJ1-5; D is possibly TRBD1 (5 bases). Per the germline V gene, CDR1 is MDHEN and CDR2 is SYDVKM. V was pared by 7 bases and J by 2 bases, with 18 bases between. The CDR3 is 16 amino acids. CDR3 protein: CASTRMGDAGNQPQHF. CDR3 nucleotide sequence: TGTGCCAGCACTCGTATGGGGGATGCGGGCAATCAGCCCCAGCATTTT.

This clonotype was recorded at least ten times. The DNA for the CDR3 is TGTGCCAGCAGTCGCGGACAGGGGGACTACGAGCAGTACTTC. Its protein product is CASSRGQGDYEQYF. The chain uses TRBV6-1 and TRBJ2-7, with TRBD1 matching over 10 bases. Per germline, CDR1 MNHNS and CDR2 SASEGT. V shed 5 bases and J 3 bases; nucleotides not matched to a gene: 4. This CDR3 comprises 14 residues.

In its sample, this clonotype was seen a few times. The chain recombines TRBV12-3 or TRBV12-4 with TRBJ2-6, with D maybe TRBD1 (6 bases). The CDR3 is 14 residues long. Between the trimmed V and J ends, which lost 6 bases and 3 bases, there was a span of 9 bases. CDR3 in amino acids: CASRWTDGANVLTF. As DNA, the CDR3 is TGTGCCAGCAGATGGACAGATGGGGCCAACGTCCTGACTTTC.

This clonotype has more than one count but fewer than ten. J is TRBJ1-3 and V is TRBV10-3, with D maybe TRBD1 (6 bases). CDR3 length: 16 amino acids. V was cut by 0 bases and J by 0 bases, with 9 bases left in between. CDR1 and CDR2 (germline): ENHRY, SYGVKD. The CDR3 sequence: CAISESKTGSGNTIYF. CDR3 coding DNA: TGTGCCATCAGTGAGTCGAAGACAGGCTCTGGAAACACCATATATTTT.

This clonotype appeared a few times. This chain uses TRBV28 with TRBJ2-7; D is possibly TRBD1 (6 bases). The length of the CDR3 is 15 residues. V was trimmed by 5 bases and J by 0 bases, leaving 14 bases between them. The germline V gene encodes CDR1 MDHEN and CDR2 SYDVKM. The CDR3 sequence: CASSDTGLGSYEQYF. In DNA form, the CDR3 reads TGTGCCAGCAGTGATACAGGGTTAGGCTCCTACGAGCAGTACTTC.

V and J are TRBV7-9 and TRBJ2-1, with 7 bases aligning to TRBD1. V lost 4 bases and J lost 9; bases outside the gene matches: 12. This CDR3 spans 15 amino acids. Germline V lookup: CDR1 SEHNR, CDR2 FQNEAQ (reference sequence). CDR3 bases: TGTGCCAGCAGCTCCAGTGCCCGGGACAGTACTGAGCAGTTCTTC. Its translation is CASSSSARDSTEQFF.

The chain employs TRBV6-5 and TRBJ2-1, with D unclear. Germline V gene data show CDR1 as MNHEY and CDR2 as SVGAGI. With 6 bases removed from V and 6 bases from J, the gap between germline ends came to 18 bases. The CDR3 covers 15 residues. The CDR3 reads CASRPGFLKGNEQFF. The CDR3 coding sequence is TGTGCCAGCAGACCCGGGTTCCTAAAGGGCAATGAGCAGTTCTTC.

CDR3 DNA: TGCAGTGCTAGGAGGACAGGGGTGGATTCACCCCTCCACTTT. This translates into CSARRTGVDSPLHF. This chain connects TRBV20-1 to TRBJ1-6; TRBD1 agrees at 9 bases. The germline V gene has CDR1 DFQATT and CDR2 SNEGSKA (reference sequence). This CDR3 spans 14 amino acids. J gave up 8 bases and V 3 bases, and 5 bases lay outside the gene matches.

This clonotype came up many times. The chain is built from TRBV7-2 and TRBJ2-7; 10 bases map to TRBD2. J lost 7 bases, V lost 2 bases, and 8 bases had no gene match. This CDR3 comprises 15 residues. Per the germline V gene, CDR1 is SGHTA and CDR2 is FQGNSA. The CDR3 reads CASSLSVAGGREQYF. The CDR3 DNA reads as TGTGCCAGCAGCTTATCTGTAGCGGGGGGTCGAGAGCAGTACTTC.

This clonotype occurred many times. The J gene is TRBJ2-1, the V gene TRBV12-3 or TRBV12-4; TRBD2 might be the D (6 bases). The CDR3 consists of 14 residues. The V gene lost 8 bases and the J gene lost 0 bases, with 11 bases spanning the gap. The CDR3: CASYSGSSYNEQFF. CDR3 sequence (DNA): TGTGCCAGCTATAGCGGCAGCTCCTACAATGAGCAGTTCTTC.

This clonotype was seen ten or more times. The DNA for the CDR3 is TGTGCCAGCGGGACAGCTTATTTATACAATGAGCAGTTCTTC. Translating gives CASGTAYLYNEQFF. The rearrangement uses TRBV27 and TRBJ2-1; 7 bases line up with TRBD1. V trimming: 8 bases; J trimming: 4 bases; junction bases outside the gene matches: 8. Germline CDR1 and CDR2: MNHEY and SMNVEV (reference sequence). The CDR3 totals 14 residues.

The chain employs TRBV24-1 and TRBJ2-1; 10 nucleotides agree with TRBD1. Germline lookup yields CDR1 KGHDR and CDR2 SFDVKD. The J segment lost 5 bases and the V segment lost 3 bases, leaving 9 bases of the junction unmatched. This CDR3 is built from 17 residues. CDR3 sequence reads: CATSDPTPGQGNNEQFF. DNA of the CDR3: TGTGCCACCAGTGATCCTACACCGGGACAGGGGAACAATGAGCAGTTCTTC.